This entry lists 6 T cell receptor beta chains sequenced from one sample in a study of T cells in Graves' hyperthyroidism and ophthalmopathy. Amplification yielded TCR beta CDR3 regions, with RNA transcripts as the source. The HTBI primer set served for first-round RT-PCR of the TCR CDR3. Using its own MiXCR run on the multiplex PCR reads, TCRdb lists one record per CDR3 protein. The repertoire includes 600,000 to 650,000 distinct CDR3 sequences, 15% to 20% of them detected once, and 3% to 4.5% sits in the top ten. Source material: blood. Receptors were obtained from a woman aged 25 to 39 with Graves' hyperthyroidism.

The table lists this clonotype with many counts. The chain joins TRBV18 to TRBJ2-1, with D unclear. The V and J ends lost 3 bases and 9 bases respectively, with 6 bases between them. CDR1 is KGHSH, CDR2 LQKENI, per germline. The CDR3 has 11 residues. This CDR3 is CASSPVGEQFF. For the CDR3, the DNA is TGTGCCAGCTCACCTGTTGGTGAGCAGTTCTTC.

At least ten counts were recorded for this clonotype. V and J are TRBV7-3 and TRBJ1-1, with TRBD1 matching 7 bases. The CDR3 runs to 13 residues. Germline V gene data show CDR1 as SGHTA and CDR2 as FQGTGA. The trim removed 5 bases at V and 5 bases at J, leaving 5 bases unmatched. CDR3 amino acids: CASSVSGGTEAFF. The CDR3 region has the DNA TGTGCCAGCAGCGTTTCAGGGGGGACTGAAGCTTTCTTT.

The chain recombines TRBV5-6 with TRBJ1-5; D is unclear. V gave up 5 bases and J gave up 4 bases, with 16 bases separating them. Germline CDR1 reads SGHDT; CDR2 reads YYEEEE. This CDR3 is built from 15 residues. The CDR3 coding sequence is TGTGCCAGCAGTCTCGGAGGTTTTAGGAATCAGCCCCAGCATTTT. Translation gives CASSLGGFRNQPQHF.

The J gene is TRBJ1-1, the V gene TRBV7-2; D possibly corresponds to TRBD1 (5 bases). The CDR3 consists of 14 residues. Germline lookup yields CDR1 SGHTA and CDR2 FQGNSA. Deletions cut 1 base from V and 4 bases from J, with 10 bases between. The CDR3 here is CASSLGQGFTEAFF. In DNA, the CDR3 is TGTGCCAGCAGCTTAGGGCAGGGATTCACTGAAGCTTTCTTT.

This clonotype appeared a few times. The chain uses TRBV7-6 and TRBJ2-3; D uncertain. Germline assignment: CDR1 SGHVS and CDR2 FNYEAQ. This CDR3 is built from 16 residues. Trimming pared 5 bases from V and 3 bases from J, leaving 18 bases between. CDR3 in amino acids: CASSPGVLRATDTQYF. DNA of the CDR3: TGTGCCAGCAGCCCCGGTGTCTTACGGGCGACAGATACGCAGTATTTT.

This clonotype was found many times. This chain uses TRBV6-5 with TRBJ1-1; D is possibly TRBD1 (6 bases). The germline V and J ends were trimmed by 0 bases and 2 bases, with 13 bases remaining between them. Germline CDR1 reads MNHEY; CDR2 reads SVGAGI. CDR3 length: 16 residues. DNA of the CDR3: TGTGCCAGCAGTTACTCCCGAGGGGACACCAACACTGAAGCTTTCTTT. This encodes CASSYSRGDTNTEAFF.